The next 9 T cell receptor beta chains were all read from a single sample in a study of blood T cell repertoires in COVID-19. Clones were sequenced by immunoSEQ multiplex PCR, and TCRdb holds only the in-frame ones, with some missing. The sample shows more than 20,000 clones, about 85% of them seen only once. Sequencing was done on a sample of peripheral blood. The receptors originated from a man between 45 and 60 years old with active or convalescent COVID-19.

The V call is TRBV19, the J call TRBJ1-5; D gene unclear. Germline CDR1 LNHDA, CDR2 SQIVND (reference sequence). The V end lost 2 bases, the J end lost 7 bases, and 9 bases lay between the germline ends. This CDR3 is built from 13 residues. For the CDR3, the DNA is TGTGCCAGTAGTATATGGCAGTCCCAGCCCCAGCATTTT. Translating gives CASSIWQSQPQHF. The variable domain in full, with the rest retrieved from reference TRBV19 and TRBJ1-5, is DGGITQSPKYLFRKEGQNVTLSCEQNLNHDAMYWYRQDPGQGLRLIYYSQIVNDFQKGDIAEGYSVSREKKESFPLTVTSAQKNPTAFYLCASSIWQSQPQHFGDGTRLSIL.

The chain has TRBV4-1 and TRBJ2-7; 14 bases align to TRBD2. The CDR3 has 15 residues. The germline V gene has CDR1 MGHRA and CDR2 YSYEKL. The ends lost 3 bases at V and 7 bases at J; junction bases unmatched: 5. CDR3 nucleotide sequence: TGCGCCAGCAGCCAGGGACTAGCGGGAGTAGGAGAGCAGTACTTC. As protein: CASSQGLAGVGEQYF.

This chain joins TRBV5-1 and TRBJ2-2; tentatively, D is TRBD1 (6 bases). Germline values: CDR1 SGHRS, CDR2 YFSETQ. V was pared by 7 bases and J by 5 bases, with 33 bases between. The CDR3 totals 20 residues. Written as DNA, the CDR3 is TGCGCCAGCTTCGGGCACCCAAAACAGGGTCGAGGTTTTGGGACCGGGGAGCTGTTTTTT. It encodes CASFGHPKQGRGFGTGELFF.

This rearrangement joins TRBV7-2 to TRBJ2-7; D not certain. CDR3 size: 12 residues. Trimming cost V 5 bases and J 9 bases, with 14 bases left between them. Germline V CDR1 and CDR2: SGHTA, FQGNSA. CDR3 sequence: CASSPTVVRQYF. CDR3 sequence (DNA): TGTGCCAGCAGCCCCACGGTGGTTAGGCAGTACTTC.

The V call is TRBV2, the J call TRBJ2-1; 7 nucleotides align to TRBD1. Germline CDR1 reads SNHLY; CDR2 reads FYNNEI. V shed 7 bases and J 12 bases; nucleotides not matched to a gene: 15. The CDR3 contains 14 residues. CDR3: CASTPPDRSLVQFF. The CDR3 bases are TGTGCCAGCACCCCCCCGGACAGGTCCCTCGTGCAGTTCTTC. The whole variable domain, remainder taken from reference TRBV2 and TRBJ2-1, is EPEVTQTPSHQVTQMGQEVILRCVPISNHLYFYWYRQILGQKVEFLVSFYNNEISEKSEIFDDQFSVERPDGSNFTLKIRSTKLEDSAMYFCASTPPDRSLVQFFGPGTRLTVL.

The CDR3 sequence: CASTVAGSEQYF. CDR3 DNA sequence: TGTGCCAGCACTGTTGCAGGGTCCGAGCAGTACTTC. The rearrangement links TRBV12-3 or TRBV12-4 to TRBJ2-7, with D maybe TRBD1 (5 bases). The V and J ends lost 7 bases and 6 bases respectively, with 13 bases between them. The CDR3 is 12 residues long.

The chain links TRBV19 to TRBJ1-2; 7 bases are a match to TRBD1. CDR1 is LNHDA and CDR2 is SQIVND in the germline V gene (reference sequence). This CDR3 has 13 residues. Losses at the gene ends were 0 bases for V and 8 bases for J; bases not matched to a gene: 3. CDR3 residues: CASSIEGQRGYTF. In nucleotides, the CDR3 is TGTGCCAGTAGTATAGAGGGACAGCGGGGCTACACCTTC.

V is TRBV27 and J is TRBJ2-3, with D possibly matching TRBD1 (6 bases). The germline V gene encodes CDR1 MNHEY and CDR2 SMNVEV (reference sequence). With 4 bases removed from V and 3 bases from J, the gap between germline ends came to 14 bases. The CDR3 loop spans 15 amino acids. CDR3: CASSSLEQGTDTQYF. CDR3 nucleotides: TGTGCCAGCAGTTCCCTAGAACAGGGAACAGATACGCAGTATTTT.

The CDR3 DNA is TGTGCCAGCAGCTTAGAATCCCGGGGACAGGTCTCCTACGAGCAGTACTTC. Amino acids: CASSLESRGQVSYEQYF. The gene calls are TRBV7-9 and TRBJ2-7; 8 positions agree with TRBD1. V lost 1 base to trimming and J lost 0 bases; unmatched junction nucleotides: 8. The CDR3 runs 17 residues. The germline gives CDR1 SEHNR, CDR2 FQNEAQ (reference sequence).